The sequence of this T cell receptor beta chain was determined in a study of vaccination and CD4 T cells after COVID-19. This CDR3 spans 13 amino acids. The germline CDR1 and CDR2 sequences are DFQATT and SNEGSKA (reference sequence). Trimming left V 6 bases short and J 3 bases short, with 14 bases between. The study sequenced cultured CD4+ T cell DNA using the Oncomine TCR Beta short-read assay. TCRdb analysed the PCR reads with MiXCR anew, one entry per CDR3 protein. Here the sample spans under 25,000 distinct CDR3 sequences, roughly 55% being singletons. With regard to this clonotype: Antigen: not known.

As for treatment: roughly 10-day PBMC culture with coronavirus spike peptide pools or control peptides (ViraFEST assay). Material for sequencing was CD4+ T cells from blood, cultured in vitro. The chain carries TRBV20-1 and TRBJ1-1; maybe TRBD1 (6 bases). The origin of this receptor is a human donor who had recovered from COVID-19. The chain's CDR3 is CSAPGDGDTEAFF. The CDR3 nucleotides read TGCAGTGCCCCAGGGGATGGAGACACTGAAGCTTTCTTT.